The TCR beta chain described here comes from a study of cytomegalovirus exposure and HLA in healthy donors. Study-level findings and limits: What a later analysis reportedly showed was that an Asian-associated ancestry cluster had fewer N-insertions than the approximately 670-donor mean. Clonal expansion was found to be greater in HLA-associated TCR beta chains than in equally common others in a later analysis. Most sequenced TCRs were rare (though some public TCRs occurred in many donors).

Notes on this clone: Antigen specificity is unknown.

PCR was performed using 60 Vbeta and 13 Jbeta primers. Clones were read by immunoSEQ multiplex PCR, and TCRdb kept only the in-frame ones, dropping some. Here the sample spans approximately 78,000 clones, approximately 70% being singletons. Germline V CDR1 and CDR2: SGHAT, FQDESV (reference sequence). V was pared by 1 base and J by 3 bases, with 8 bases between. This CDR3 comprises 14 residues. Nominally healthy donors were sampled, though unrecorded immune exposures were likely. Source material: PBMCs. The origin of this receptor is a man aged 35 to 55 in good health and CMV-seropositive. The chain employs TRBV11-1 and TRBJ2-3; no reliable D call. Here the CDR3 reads CASSLESETDTQYF. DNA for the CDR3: TGTGCCAGCAGCTTAGAGAGCGAAACAGATACGCAGTATTTT.